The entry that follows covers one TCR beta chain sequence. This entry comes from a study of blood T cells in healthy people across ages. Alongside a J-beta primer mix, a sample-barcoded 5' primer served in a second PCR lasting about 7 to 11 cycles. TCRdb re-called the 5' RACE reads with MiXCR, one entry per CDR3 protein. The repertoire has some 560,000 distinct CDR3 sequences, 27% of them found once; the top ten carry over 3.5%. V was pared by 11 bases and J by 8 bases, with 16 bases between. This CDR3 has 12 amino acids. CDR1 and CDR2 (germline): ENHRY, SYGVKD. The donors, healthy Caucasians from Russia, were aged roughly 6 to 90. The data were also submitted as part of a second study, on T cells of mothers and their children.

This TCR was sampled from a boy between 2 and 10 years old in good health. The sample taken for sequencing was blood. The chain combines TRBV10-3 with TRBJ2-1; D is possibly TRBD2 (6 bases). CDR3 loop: CAVRRGGHEQFF. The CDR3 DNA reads TGTGCCGTCCGCCGAGGAGGGCATGAGCAGTTCTTC.